These 18 T cell receptor beta chains were all obtained from the same sample, sequenced in a study of shared clonotypes between healthy human individuals. Data came from immunoSEQ multiplex PCR; TCRdb stores just in-frame clones and leaves some out. Of more than 1 million clones listed, approximately 80% are singletons. The sample comprised memory CD4+ T cells from PBMCs. Subset denoted: CD45RA-negative fraction. The receptors shown here come from a man aged 18 to 30 in good health. Some clones in this sample may be carry-over from other donors' samples.

The chain recombines TRBV5-1 with TRBJ1-1; no definite D call. The V end was cut by 2 bases, the J end by 1 base, with 12 bases between. From germline, CDR1 is SGHRS and CDR2 YFSETQ. The CDR3 runs 15 residues. The CDR3 bases are TGCGCCAGCAGCTTCCGAGAGGCTGAGAACACTGAAGCTTTCTTT. This gives the protein CASSFREAENTEAFF.

V gene TRBV6-5 combines with J gene TRBJ2-7; D not resolved. The V end lost 8 bases, the J end lost 0 bases, and 11 bases lay between the germline ends. Germline assignment: CDR1 MNHEY and CDR2 SVGAGI. This CDR3 is 13 amino acids long. The DNA for the CDR3 is TGTGCCAGCGGTCACCCTAGCTCCTACGAGCAGTACTTC. This encodes CASGHPSSYEQYF.

The chain employs TRBV5-6 and TRBJ1-4, with TRBD1 matching 9 bases. V was clipped by 4 bases and J by 6 bases; unmatched bases: 7. CDR1 is SGHDT and CDR2 is YYEEEE in the germline V gene. The CDR3 loop spans 15 amino acids. The CDR3 sequence: CASSAQGARDEKLFF. For the CDR3, the DNA is TGTGCCAGCAGCGCACAGGGGGCGCGGGATGAAAAACTGTTTTTT.

The chain combines TRBV2 with TRBJ1-5, with D unclear. Germline V gives CDR1 SNHLY, CDR2 FYNNEI. The CDR3 sequence is 13 residues long. The germline V and J ends were trimmed by 6 bases and 3 bases, with 9 bases remaining between them. The CDR3 here is CASRRDPNQPQHF. The CDR3 DNA reads TGTGCCAGCAGAAGGGATCCCAATCAGCCCCAGCATTTT.

This chain connects TRBV28 to TRBJ2-5; a possible D gene is TRBD2 (6 bases). This CDR3 contains 14 residues. V was cut by 8 bases and J by 4 bases, with 17 bases left in between. Germline CDR1 is MDHEN and CDR2 is SYDVKM. The CDR3 DNA reads TGTGCCAGCCACCCCCCGCGCGGGGTAGAGACCCAGTACTTC. This sequence encodes CASHPPRGVETQYF.

This chain links TRBV7-2 with TRBJ2-7, with 9 bases that match TRBD1. V was pared by 2 bases and J by 10 bases, with 12 bases of the junction left unmatched. Germline loops: CDR1 SGHTA, CDR2 FQGNSA. This CDR3 has 15 amino acids. This chain's CDR3 is CASSLSWGQGVLQYF. CDR3 nucleotide sequence: TGTGCCAGCAGCTTATCCTGGGGACAGGGTGTCCTCCAGTACTTC.

This chain joins TRBV7-6 and TRBJ2-2; D is perhaps TRBD1 (7 bases). The ends were cut back, 2 bases at V and 4 bases at J, with 20 bases in the middle. Germline V lookup: CDR1 SGHVS, CDR2 FNYEAQ. This CDR3 contains 18 residues. CDR3 sequence: CASSLNPPGGKSTGELFF. The CDR3 coding sequence is TGTGCCAGCAGCTTAAATCCTCCAGGGGGGAAAAGCACCGGGGAGCTGTTTTTT.

This clone was recorded at least ten times. Within the sample, other DNA sequences also encode this same CDR3. The chain has TRBV29-1 and TRBJ1-1, with no clear D. This CDR3 contains 12 residues. Trimming removed 6 bases from V and 2 bases from J, with 10 bases in between. CDR1 is SQVTM, CDR2 ANQGSEA, per germline. The CDR3 DNA sequence: TGCAGCGTCAACCGCCCCAACACTGAAGCTTTCTTT. It is translated as CSVNRPNTEAFF.

The chain employs TRBV7-2 and TRBJ2-7; D is ambiguous. Per the germline V gene, CDR1 is SGHTA and CDR2 is FQGNSA. Trimming took off 5 bases at V and 2 bases at J, with 10 bases between the two ends. This CDR3 region has 13 residues. CDR3 coding DNA: TGTGCCAGCAGCCAATGGAGAACCTACGAGCAGTACTTC. It is translated as CASSQWRTYEQYF. Full variable domain (missing parts from reference TRBV7-2 and TRBJ2-7): GAGVSQSPSNKVTEKGKDVELRCDPISGHTALYWYRQSLGQGLEFLIYFQGNSAPDKSGLPSDRFSAERTGGSVSTLTIQRTQQEDSAVYLCASSQWRTYEQYFGPGTRLTVT.

This clone was seen a few times. This CDR3 is CASTTYGVNTGELFF. CDR3 coding DNA: TGTGCCAGCACGACCTATGGGGTAAACACCGGGGAGCTGTTTTTT. The chain employs TRBV7-9 and TRBJ2-2, with no clear D. The CDR3 is 15 amino acids. Trimming removed 7 bases at V and 2 bases at J, with 14 bases between. The germline V gene has CDR1 SEHNR and CDR2 FQNEAQ (reference sequence). Complete variable domain (other parts from reference TRBV7-9 and TRBJ2-2): DTGVSQNPRHKITKRGQNVTFRCDPISEHNRLYWYRQTLGQGPEFLTYFQNEAQLEKSRLLSDRFSAERPKGSFSTLEIQRTEQGDSAMYLCASTTYGVNTGELFFGEGSRLTVL.

The genes are TRBV18 and TRBJ2-1; D remains unclear. The CDR3 has 17 residues. The germline gives CDR1 KGHSH, CDR2 LQKENI. V shed 0 bases and J shed 6 bases, with 18 bases lying between them. The CDR3 reads CASSPPERRPLSNEQFF. CDR3 bases: TGTGCCAGCTCACCACCTGAGAGACGGCCCCTCTCCAATGAGCAGTTCTTC. Combining the CDR3 with reference TRBV18 and TRBJ2-1 gives the whole variable domain NAGVMQNPRHLVRRRGQEARLRCSPMKGHSHVYWYRQLPEEGLKFMVYLQKENIIDESGMPKERFSAEFPKEGPSILRIQQVVRGDSAAYFCASSPPERRPLSNEQFFGPGTRLTVL.

About this clone: At the DNA level, this CDR3 is encoded by other sequences in the same sample as well. J is TRBJ2-3 and V is TRBV7-2; D might be TRBD2 (6 bases). The germline V gene encodes CDR1 SGHTA and CDR2 FQGNSA. This CDR3 spans 14 amino acids. Trimming took off 1 base at V and 6 bases at J, with 11 bases between the two ends. The CDR3 sequence: CASSLDGGTDTQYF. DNA of the CDR3: TGTGCCAGCAGCTTAGACGGCGGGACCGATACGCAGTATTTT. Filled out from reference TRBV7-2 and TRBJ2-3, the complete variable domain reads GAGVSQSPSNKVTEKGKDVELRCDPISGHTALYWYRQSLGQGLEFLIYFQGNSAPDKSGLPSDRFSAERTGGSVSTLTIQRTQQEDSAVYLCASSLDGGTDTQYFGPGTRLTVL.

The chain combines TRBV5-1 with TRBJ2-7; TRBD1 aligns across 9 bases. The V gene end was trimmed by 4 bases and the J gene end by 3 bases; junction bases not matched to a gene: 2. Germline V gene sequence: CDR1 SGHRS, CDR2 YFSETQ. The CDR3 is 13 amino acids. In DNA, the CDR3 is TGCGCCAGCAGCGCGGGACAGGGCTACGAGCAGTACTTC. It specifies CASSAGQGYEQYF.

The V gene is TRBV5-1, the J gene TRBJ2-1, with D hard to call. Trimming shortened V by 0 bases and J by 12 bases, and 7 bases separated the two germline ends. CDR1 SGHRS and CDR2 YFSETQ come from the germline V gene. The CDR3 spans 11 residues. This chain's CDR3 is CASSLEGGQFF. For the CDR3, the DNA is TGCGCCAGCAGCTTGGAGGGTGGGCAGTTCTTC.

The chain links TRBV11-2 to TRBJ2-4; D possibly corresponds to TRBD2 (5 bases). The CDR3 runs to 14 residues. Germline CDR1 SGHAT, CDR2 FQNNGV. Trimming removed 0 bases at V and 5 bases at J, with 8 bases between. The CDR3 protein is CASSLDLRENIQYF. CDR3 DNA sequence: TGTGCCAGCAGCTTAGATCTGCGGGAAAACATTCAGTACTTC.

The chain employs TRBV5-1 and TRBJ2-7; perhaps TRBD2 as D (6 bases). CDR3 length: 14 amino acids. Germline V lookup: CDR1 SGHRS, CDR2 YFSETQ. The V end was cut by 7 bases, the J end by 13 bases, with 27 bases between. For the CDR3, the DNA is TGCGCCAGCTGCCCTTCGGAGGGGCGGAGAGTCAGATACTTC. It translates to CASCPSEGRRVRYF.

The V and J genes are TRBV29-1 and TRBJ1-2; unclear D gene. The CDR3 is 17 residues long. Germline loops: CDR1 SQVTM, CDR2 ANQGSEA. V lost 4 bases and J 2 bases, leaving 23 bases between the germline ends. The CDR3 DNA sequence: TGCAGCGTTGCCTATACCAACCCCAATCGGCGGAACTATGGCTACACCTTC. Translated: CSVAYTNPNRRNYGYTF. Full variable domain (outside the CDR3, taken from reference TRBV29-1 and TRBJ1-2): SAVISQKPSRDICQRGTSLTIQCQVDSQVTMMFWYRQQPGQSLTLIATANQGSEATYESGFVIDKFPISRPNLTFSTLTVSNMSPEDSSIYLCSVAYTNPNRRNYGYTFGSGTRLTVV.

The genes are TRBV7-2 and TRBJ2-7, with TRBD1 matching 8 bases. V lost 3 bases and J lost 9; bases outside the gene matches: 7. CDR1 and CDR2 (germline): SGHTA, FQGNSA. This CDR3 region has 13 residues. CDR3 protein: CASSFPGQGGQYF. CDR3 nucleotides: TGTGCCAGCAGCTTTCCCGGACAGGGCGGGCAGTACTTC.